Below, 14 T cell receptor beta chains from the same sample are listed, as sequenced in a study of radiation and T cells in renal cell carcinoma. This table comes from immunoSEQ multiplex PCR, and its TCRdb copy is limited to in-frame clones, with some not included. Of 150,000 or so clones listed, around nine tenths are singletons. Time point noted: baseline pretreatment blood. The treatment is: 15 Gy SBRT to primary tumor, nephrectomy 4 weeks later. This specimen was blood, taken from a patient whose treatment included radiotherapy and nephrectomy. The receptors here all came from a woman aged 45-65 years with renal cell carcinoma.

The J gene is TRBJ2-1, the V gene TRBV11-3, with TRBD2 as a possible D gene (6 bases). The CDR3 has 12 residues. CDR1 and CDR2 (germline): SGHNT, YENEEA. The V end was cut by 5 bases, the J end by 8 bases, with 10 bases between. The CDR3 region is CASSPGGYEQFF. The CDR3 nucleotides read TGTGCCAGCAGCCCTGGGGGGTATGAGCAGTTCTTC.

This clone was detected only a few times. The rearrangement uses TRBV18 and TRBJ1-4; no firm D call. The CDR3 loop spans 15 amino acids. V was cut by 3 bases and J by 8 bases, with 16 bases left in between. CDR1 and CDR2 from the germline V gene are KGHSH and LQKENI. The CDR3 DNA sequence: TGTGCCAGCTCACCCTCGGTCGAGGGCTTAGAAAAACTGTTTTTT. Amino acid sequence: CASSPSVEGLEKLFF.

The J gene is TRBJ2-2, the V gene TRBV7-2, with no clear D. The V gene's germline CDR1 is SGHTA and CDR2 FQGNSA. This CDR3 has 17 residues. The germline V and J ends were trimmed by 1 base and 5 bases, with 17 bases remaining between them. CDR3 in amino acids: CASSLVGWAVQTGELFF. The CDR3 nucleotides read TGTGCCAGCAGCTTAGTAGGATGGGCAGTCCAAACCGGGGAGCTGTTTTTT.

This chain links TRBV6-5 with TRBJ2-7; D possibly corresponds to TRBD2 (6 bases). V lost 2 bases and J 0 bases, leaving 8 bases between the germline ends. Per germline, CDR1 MNHEY and CDR2 SVGAGI. The CDR3 length is 14 residues. The CDR3 bases are TGTGCCAGCAGTTACCGGAGGGGCTCCTACGAGCAGTACTTC. As protein: CASSYRRGSYEQYF.

This clone has a handful of counts. The chain joins TRBV6-1 to TRBJ1-2; 8 positions agree with TRBD1. Germline values: CDR1 MNHNS, CDR2 SASEGT. V shed 3 bases and J 3 bases; nucleotides not matched to a gene: 9. CDR3 length: 16 amino acids. In DNA form, the CDR3 reads TGTGCCAGCAGTGAGCTGGACAGGGCGATTGACTATGGCTACACCTTC. It translates to CASSELDRAIDYGYTF.

The chain joins TRBV6-1 to TRBJ2-7; TRBD2 agrees at 8 bases. The CDR3 length is 14 residues. Germline-derived CDR1 and CDR2 are MNHNS and SASEGT. J lost 2 bases, V lost 4 bases, and 4 bases had no gene match. CDR3 DNA: TGTGCCAGCAGTGCAAGCGGGGGTCCCTACGAGCAGTACTTC. This sequence encodes CASSASGGPYEQYF.

V and J are TRBV11-2 and TRBJ1-6, with D perhaps TRBD1 (5 bases). V lost 7 bases to trimming and J lost 9 bases, with 19 bases between them. Germline loops: CDR1 SGHAT, CDR2 FQNNGV. This CDR3 contains 15 residues. This CDR3 is CASTKEEGSPSPLHF. The CDR3 nucleotides read TGTGCCAGCACCAAGGAGGAGGGGTCGCCTTCACCCCTCCACTTT.

This sequence joins TRBV6-5 and TRBJ2-7; no reliable D call. The CDR3 contains 15 residues. With 2 bases removed from V and 3 bases from J, the gap between germline ends came to 14 bases. Germline-derived CDR1 and CDR2 are MNHEY and SVGAGI. CDR3 in amino acids: CASSYGPVQGYEQYF. CDR3 DNA: TGTGCCAGCAGTTACGGTCCAGTTCAAGGCTACGAGCAGTACTTC.

This clone occurred once. The chain recombines TRBV4-3 with TRBJ2-7, with a possible D match to TRBD2 (7 bases). V dropped 0 bases and J dropped 2 bases, with 14 bases sitting between them. Germline CDR1 and CDR2: LGHNA and YSLEER. This CDR3 contains 16 residues. Here the CDR3 DNA reads TGCGCCAGCAGCCAAGAACGGGGAGGGGGGACCTACGAGCAGTACTTC. Amino acid sequence: CASSQERGGGTYEQYF.

The rearrangement joins TRBV10-3 to TRBJ1-1; 9 bases fit TRBD1. The CDR3 has 16 amino acids. Trimming cost V 0 bases and J 6 bases; bases outside gene matches: 8. Germline V lookup: CDR1 ENHRY, CDR2 SYGVKD. The CDR3 sequence: CAISESEGTGWAEAFF. As DNA, the CDR3 is TGTGCCATCAGTGAGTCTGAGGGGACAGGGTGGGCTGAAGCTTTCTTT.

The V call is TRBV6-1, the J call TRBJ1-5; D unclear. This CDR3 contains 17 residues. Germline V CDR1 and CDR2: MNHNS, SASEGT. V lost 0 bases, J lost 0 bases, and 12 bases lay in between. The CDR3 region is CASSEARRGYSNQPQHF. The CDR3, as DNA: TGTGCCAGCAGTGAAGCCAGGAGAGGGTATAGCAATCAGCCCCAGCATTTT.

The CDR3 here is CAWSPESVGYTF. CDR3 DNA: TGTGCCTGGAGTCCAGAGTCCGTTGGCTACACCTTC. The chain combines TRBV30 with TRBJ1-2; D not certain. V was cut by 2 bases and J by 7 bases, with 11 bases left in between. The CDR3 length is 12 residues. Per the germline V gene, CDR1 is GTSNPN and CDR2 is SVGIG (reference sequence).

The chain combines TRBV5-1 with TRBJ2-3; D might be TRBD1 or TRBD2, each matching 5 bases. V was clipped by 2 bases and J by 4 bases, with 20 bases between them. Per the germline V gene, CDR1 is SGHRS and CDR2 is YFSETQ. The length of the CDR3 is 17 residues. The CDR3 region has the DNA TGCGCCAGCAGCTTCAGCCGGGACCCAGGGCGGGCAGATACGCAGTATTTT. This translates into CASSFSRDPGRADTQYF.

The chain couples TRBV7-9 to TRBJ1-3; 7 bases are shared with TRBD1. The CDR3 loop spans 18 amino acids. V lost 1 base and J lost 5; bases outside the gene matches: 14. Germline CDR1 is SEHNR and CDR2 is FQNEAQ (reference sequence). The CDR3 loop is CASSLGRSVGGRRNTIYF. CDR3 nucleotide sequence: TGTGCCAGCAGCTTAGGACGATCTGTAGGGGGCCGAAGAAACACCATATATTTT.